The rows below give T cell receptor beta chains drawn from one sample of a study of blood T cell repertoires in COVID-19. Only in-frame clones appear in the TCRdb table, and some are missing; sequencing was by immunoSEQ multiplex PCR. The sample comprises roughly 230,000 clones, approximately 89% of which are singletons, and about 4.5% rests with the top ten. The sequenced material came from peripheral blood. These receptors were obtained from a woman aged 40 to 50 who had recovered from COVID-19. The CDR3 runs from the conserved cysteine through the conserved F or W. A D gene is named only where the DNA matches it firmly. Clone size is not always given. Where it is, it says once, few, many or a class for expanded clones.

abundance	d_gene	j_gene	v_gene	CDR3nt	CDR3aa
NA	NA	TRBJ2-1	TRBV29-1	TGCAGCGTTGCGTGGGGCCATGAGCAGTTCTTC	CSVAWGHEQFF
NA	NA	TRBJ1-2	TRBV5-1	TGCGCCAGCAGCACCGGGATGACGAACTATGGCTACACCTTC	CASSTGMTNYGYTF
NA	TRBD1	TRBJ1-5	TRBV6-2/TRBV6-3	TGTGCCAGCAGTGACACAGGGGGCTGGCAGCCCCAGCATTTT	CASSDTGGWQPQHF
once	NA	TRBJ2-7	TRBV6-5	TGTGCCAGCACTATGGGGGGGGCCGAGCAGTACTTC	CASTMGGAEQYF
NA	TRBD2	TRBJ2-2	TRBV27	TGTGCCAGCCGCGGACTAGCGGGGAACACCGGGGAGCTGTTTTTT	CASRGLAGNTGELFF
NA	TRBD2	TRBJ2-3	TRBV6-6	TGTGCCAGCAGTTTAGCGGGGGGGCCGAGAGATACGCAGTATTTT	CASSLAGGPRDTQYF
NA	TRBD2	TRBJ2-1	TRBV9	TGTGCCAGCAGCGTAGCTCAAGTGACTAGCGGGAGGAATGAGCAGTTCTTC	CASSVAQVTSGRNEQFF
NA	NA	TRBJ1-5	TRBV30	TGTGCCTGGAGTGCGACAGCGAATCAGCCCCAGCATTTT	CAWSATANQPQHF
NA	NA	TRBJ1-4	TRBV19	TGTGCCAGTAGTATATCTCACAGGGTTAATGAAAAACTGTTTTTT	CASSISHRVNEKLFF
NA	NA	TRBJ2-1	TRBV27	TGTGCCAGCAGTTTTCTTGGCGGGCCTACCGAGCAGTTCTTC	CASSFLGGPTEQFF
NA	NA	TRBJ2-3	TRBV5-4	TGTGCCAGCAGCTTCGCTAGCGCGGGCACAGATACGCAGTATTTT	CASSFASAGTDTQYF
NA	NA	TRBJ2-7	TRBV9	TGTGCCAGCAGCGTAGGGGACAACTACGAGCAGTACTTC	CASSVGDNYEQYF
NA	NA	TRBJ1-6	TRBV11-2	TGTGCCAGCAGCTTAGGTATGGGAGGAGCTTCACCCCTCCACTTT	CASSLGMGGASPLHF
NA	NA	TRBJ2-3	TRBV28	TGTGCCAGCGGCCGGACAGATGTCACAGATACGCAGTATTTT	CASGRTDVTDTQYF
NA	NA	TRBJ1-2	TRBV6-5	TGTGCCAGCAGAATGGACAGCAACTATGGCTACACCTTC	CASRMDSNYGYTF
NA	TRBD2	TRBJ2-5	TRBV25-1	TGTGCCAGCAGTCCTAGCGGGGGTTGGGAGACCCAGTACTTC	CASSPSGGWETQYF
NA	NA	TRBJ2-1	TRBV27	TGTGCCAGCAGTTCCCGGGAGTACAATGAGCAGTTCTTC	CASSSREYNEQFF
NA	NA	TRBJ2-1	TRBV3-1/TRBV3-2	TGTGCCAGCAGCCAAGATACAGGGCAATGGAATGAGCAGTTCTTC	CASSQDTGQWNEQFF
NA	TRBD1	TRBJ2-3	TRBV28	TGTGCCAGCAGTATTCTACAGGGGTCCGGCGGCCGCACAGATACGCAGTATTTT	CASSILQGSGGRTDTQYF
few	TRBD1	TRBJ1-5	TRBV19	TGTGCCAGTAGGACAGGGATCCGCAATCAGCCCCAGCATTTT	CASRTGIRNQPQHF
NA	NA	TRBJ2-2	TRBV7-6	TGTGCCAGCAGCTCTACCGGGGAGCTGTTTTTT	CASSSTGELFF
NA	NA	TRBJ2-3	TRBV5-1	TGCGCCAGCAGCTCCGGACAGAGCACAGATACGCAGTATTTT	CASSSGQSTDTQYF
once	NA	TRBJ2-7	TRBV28	TGTGCCAGCAGTACCTACCCCGACAGATACGAGCAGTACTTC	CASSTYPDRYEQYF
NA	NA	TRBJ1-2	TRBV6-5	TGTGCCAGCCAGGATAGGCTCGGCTACACCTTC	CASQDRLGYTF
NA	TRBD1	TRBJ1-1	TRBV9	TGTGCCAGCAGCGTAGGACAGGGAAGGACTGAAGCTTTCTTT	CASSVGQGRTEAFF
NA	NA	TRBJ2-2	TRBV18	TGTGCCAGCTCACGACAGCTGACGAACACCGGGGAGCTGTTTTTT	CASSRQLTNTGELFF
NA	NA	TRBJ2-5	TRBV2	TGTGCCAGCAGCCCACGAGAGGCCCAGTACTTC	CASSPREAQYF
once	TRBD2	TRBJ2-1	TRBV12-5	TGTGCTAGTGGTTTGAGCGGGGCCCTCAATGAGCAGTTCTTC	CASGLSGALNEQFF
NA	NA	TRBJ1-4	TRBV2	TGTGCCAGCAGTGTTCGACAGGATGAAAAACTGTTTTTT	CASSVRQDEKLFF
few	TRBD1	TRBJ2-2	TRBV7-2	TGTGCCAGCAACCCAACCGGGACAGGGTCCGGGGAGCTGTTTTTT	CASNPTGTGSGELFF
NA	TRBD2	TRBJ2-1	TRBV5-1	TGCGCCAGCAGCTTGGCCCCTAGCGGGGGACCTCGGCAGTTCTTC	CASSLAPSGGPRQFF